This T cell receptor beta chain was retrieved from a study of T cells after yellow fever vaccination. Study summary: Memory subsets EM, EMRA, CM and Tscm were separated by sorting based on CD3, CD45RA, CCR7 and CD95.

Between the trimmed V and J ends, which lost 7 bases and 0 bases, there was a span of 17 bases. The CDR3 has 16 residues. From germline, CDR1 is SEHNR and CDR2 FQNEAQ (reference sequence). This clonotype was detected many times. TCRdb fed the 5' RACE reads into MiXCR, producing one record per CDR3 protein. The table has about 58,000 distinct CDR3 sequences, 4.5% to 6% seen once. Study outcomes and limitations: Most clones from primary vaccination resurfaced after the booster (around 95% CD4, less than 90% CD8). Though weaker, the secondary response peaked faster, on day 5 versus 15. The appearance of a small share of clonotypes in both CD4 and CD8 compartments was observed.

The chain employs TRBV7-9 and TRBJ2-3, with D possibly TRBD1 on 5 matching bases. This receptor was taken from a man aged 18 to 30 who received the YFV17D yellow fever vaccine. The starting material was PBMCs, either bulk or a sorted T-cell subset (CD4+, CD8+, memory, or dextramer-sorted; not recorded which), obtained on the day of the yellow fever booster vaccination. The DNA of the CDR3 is TGTGCCAGCACCCTCCGGACGACAGTGAGCACAGATACGCAGTATTTT. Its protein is CASTLRTTVSTDTQYF.